The sequence of this T cell receptor beta chain was determined in a study of CD8 T cells in ankylosing spondylitis. Overall study findings and caveats: There was a TCR beta motif, made of several highly homologous variants, that appeared characteristic of ankylosing spondylitis blood.

TCRdb independently ran MiXCR on the 5' RACE reads; one entry per CDR3 protein. This repertoire shows roughly 470,000 distinct CDR3 sequences, roughly 27% found once; its top ten account for 0.89%. As regards this clonotype: Its antigen is still unknown.

The TCR originated in a male donor with ankylosing spondylitis. The sample consisted of blood, either unsorted or a sorted T cell fraction (not recorded which).

The CDR3 loop reads CAISQDRAGNQPQHF. The CDR3 DNA follows: TGTGCCATCAGTCAGGACAGGGCGGGCAATCAGCCCCAGCATTTT. This chain links TRBV10-3 with TRBJ1-5; 8 bases are shared with TRBD1. J was trimmed by 2 bases and V by 5 bases; bases with no gene match: 5. The CDR3 is 15 residues long. The germline gives CDR1 ENHRY, CDR2 SYGVKD.